This TCR beta chain was recovered during a study of CXCR3-negative and CXCR3-positive naive CD8 T cells. As regards this clonotype: Antigen unknown.

Study observations and caveats: Whereas memory cells differed, naive CXCR3-negative and CXCR3-positive cells shared similar TRBV-TRBJ usage.

All TRB cDNA libraries came from 5' RACE performed with UMI labels. TCRdb re-analyzed the 5' RACE reads; it lists each CDR3 protein once, without DNA. The sample's table shows 45,000 to 70,000 distinct CDR3 sequences. Specimen: memory CD8+ T cells from blood. The TCR originated in a human donor in good health. Some clones in this sample may be carry-over from other donors' samples.

The CDR3 loop is CASSLFDLREQYF. This rearrangement joins TRBV28 to TRBJ2-7. The CDR3 runs 13 residues. Germline-derived CDR1 and CDR2 are MDHEN and SYDVKM. Based on the CDR3 plus reference TRBV28 and TRBJ2-7, the full variable domain is DVKVTQSSRYLVKRTGEKVFLECVQDMDHENMFWYRQDPGLGLRLIYFSYDVKMKEKGDIPEGYSVSREKKERFSLILESASTNQTSMYLCASSLFDLREQYFGPGTRLTVT.